This TCR beta chain was sequenced for a study of shared clonotypes between healthy human individuals. Assay: immunoSEQ multiplex PCR; the TCRdb copy retains only in-frame clones and omits some. The repertoire consists of about 2 million clones, with about 95% occurring once and the leading ten covering roughly 1%. CD45RO-negative, CCR7-selected cells formed the naive CD8 fraction, which excluded terminally differentiated effector memory CD45RA+ cells. Study-level results: Some naive CD4 clonotypes, 4.5% to 5.5%, turned up in common across several donors.

Worth noting for this clone: Its antigen is as yet unknown.

The CDR3 sequence is 14 residues long. The germline V gene encodes CDR1 MDHEN and CDR2 SYDVKM. V was trimmed by 10 bases and J by 0 bases, leaving 13 bases between them. The rearrangement uses TRBV28 and TRBJ1-3; possible D gene TRBD1, 5 bases. The clonotype comes from a man younger than 35 in good health. Sequencing used naive CD8+ T cells sorted from blood. Here the CDR3 reads CAIAGPTSGNTIYF. The CDR3 DNA reads TGTGCCATAGCAGGGCCAACCTCTGGAAACACCATATATTTT.